This record covers a single T cell receptor beta chain. Its specificity is not known. One to two pinch biopsies were taken from the rectum during colonoscopy. Generated by immunoSEQ multiplex PCR, the TCRdb table keeps only in-frame clones and is missing some. The data hold 15,000 to 20,000 clones, with 60% to 80% observed a single time. The data stem from a study of pediatric ulcerative colitis. Findings of the study overall: A couple of rectal CDR3 clonotypes occurred in all ulcerative colitis patients. Blood-rectal clonal overlap within each person was significantly higher in ulcerative colitis patients than controls. Total lymphocyte DNA, not sorted subsets, was the template.

Trimming shortened V by 6 bases and J by 0 bases, and 9 bases separated the two germline ends. Germline V gene sequence: CDR1 MGHDK, CDR2 SYGVNS. The CDR3 sequence is 13 residues long. The receptor was derived from a boy between 10 and 17 years old who was a control in a study of pediatric ulcerative colitis. The specimen sequenced was gut tissue. V usage is TRBV25-1 and J usage is TRBJ2-7; a possible D gene is TRBD1 (7 bases). CDR3 bases: TGTGCCAGCAGGGAGGGGGCCTCCTACGAGCAGTACTTC. Translated, it gives CASREGASYEQYF.